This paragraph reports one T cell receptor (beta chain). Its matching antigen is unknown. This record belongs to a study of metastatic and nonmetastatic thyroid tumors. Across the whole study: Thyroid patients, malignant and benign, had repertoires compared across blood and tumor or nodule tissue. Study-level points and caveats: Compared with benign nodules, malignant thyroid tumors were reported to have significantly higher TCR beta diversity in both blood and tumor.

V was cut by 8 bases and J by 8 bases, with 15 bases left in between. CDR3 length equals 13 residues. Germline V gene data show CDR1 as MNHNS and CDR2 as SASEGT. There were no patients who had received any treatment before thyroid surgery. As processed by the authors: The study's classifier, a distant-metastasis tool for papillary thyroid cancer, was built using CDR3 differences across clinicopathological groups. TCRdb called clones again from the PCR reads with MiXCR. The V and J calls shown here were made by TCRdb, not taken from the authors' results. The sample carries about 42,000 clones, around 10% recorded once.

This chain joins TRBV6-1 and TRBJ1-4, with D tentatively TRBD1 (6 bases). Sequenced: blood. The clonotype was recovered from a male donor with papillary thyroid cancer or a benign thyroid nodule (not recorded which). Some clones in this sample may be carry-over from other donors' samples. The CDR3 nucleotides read TGTGCCAGCGGGAGGGGGGTAAGGGAAAAACTGTTTTTT. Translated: CASGRGVREKLFF.